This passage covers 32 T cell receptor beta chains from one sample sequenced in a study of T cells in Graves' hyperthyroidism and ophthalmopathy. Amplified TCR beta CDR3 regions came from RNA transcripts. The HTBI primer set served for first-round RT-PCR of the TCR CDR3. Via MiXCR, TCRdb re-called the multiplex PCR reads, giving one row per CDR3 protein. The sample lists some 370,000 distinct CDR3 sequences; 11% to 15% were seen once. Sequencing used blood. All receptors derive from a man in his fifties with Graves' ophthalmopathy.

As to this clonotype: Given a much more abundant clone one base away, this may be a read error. DNA of the CDR3: TGCGCCAGCAGTGATCCTAGCGGGGGGCGGCGGAACGAGCAGTACTTC. It yields the protein CASSDPSGGRRNEQYF. The chain carries TRBV10-2 and TRBJ2-7; TRBD2 agrees at 11 bases. The CDR3 consists of 16 residues. CDR1 and CDR2 (germline): WSHSY, SAAADI. J was trimmed by 5 bases and V by 3 bases; bases with no gene match: 9.

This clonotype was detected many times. The CDR3: CSATAPLAGQPIVTYEQYF. CDR3 coding DNA: TGCAGTGCTACAGCTCCCCTAGCGGGACAACCGATCGTGACCTACGAGCAGTACTTC. The V gene is TRBV20-1, the J gene TRBJ2-7, with TRBD2 matching over 9 bases. The V gene end was trimmed by 4 bases and the J gene end by 2 bases; junction bases not matched to a gene: 21. From germline, CDR1 is DFQATT and CDR2 SNEGSKA (reference sequence). This CDR3 contains 19 residues.

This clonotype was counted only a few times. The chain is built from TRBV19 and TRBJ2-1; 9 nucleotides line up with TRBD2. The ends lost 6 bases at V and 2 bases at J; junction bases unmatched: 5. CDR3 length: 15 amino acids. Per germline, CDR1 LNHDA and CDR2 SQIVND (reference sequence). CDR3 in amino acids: CASRPSGTAYNEQFF. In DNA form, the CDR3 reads TGTGCCAGTAGACCTAGCGGGACCGCCTACAATGAGCAGTTCTTC.

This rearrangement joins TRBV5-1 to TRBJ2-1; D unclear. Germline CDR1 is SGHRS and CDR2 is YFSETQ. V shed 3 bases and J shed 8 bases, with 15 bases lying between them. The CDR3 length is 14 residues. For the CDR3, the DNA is TGCGCCAGCAGCTCAGCGACATTTAGTCATGAGCAGTTCTTC. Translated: CASSSATFSHEQFF.

CDR3 DNA: TGCAGCGTCCACCACATAGACAGGAACAACTATGGCTACACCTTC. Its protein is CSVHHIDRNNYGYTF. The rearrangement joins TRBV29-1 to TRBJ1-2; a weak D match, TRBD1 (6 bases). The germline gives CDR1 SQVTM, CDR2 ANQGSEA. V lost 6 bases to trimming and J lost 2 bases, with 19 bases between them. The CDR3 runs to 15 residues.

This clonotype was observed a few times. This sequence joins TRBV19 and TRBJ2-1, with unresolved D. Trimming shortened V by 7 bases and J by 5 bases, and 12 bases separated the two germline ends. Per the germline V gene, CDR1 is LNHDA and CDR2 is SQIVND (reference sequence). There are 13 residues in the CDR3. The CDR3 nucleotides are TGTGCCAGTAATCAGGACCGCAACAATGAGCAGTTCTTC. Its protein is CASNQDRNNEQFF.

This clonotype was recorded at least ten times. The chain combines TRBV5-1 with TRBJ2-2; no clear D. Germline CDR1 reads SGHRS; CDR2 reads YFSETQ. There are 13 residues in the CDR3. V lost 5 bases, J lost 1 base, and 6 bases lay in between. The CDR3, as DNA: TGCGCCAGCAGTTGGTGGAACACCGGGGAGCTGTTTTTT. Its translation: CASSWWNTGELFF.

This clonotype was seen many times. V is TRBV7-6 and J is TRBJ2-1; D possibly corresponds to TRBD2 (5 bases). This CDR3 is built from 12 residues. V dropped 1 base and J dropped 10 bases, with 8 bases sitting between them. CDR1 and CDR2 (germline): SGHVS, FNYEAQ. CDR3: CASSLGTGEQFF. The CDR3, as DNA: TGTGCCAGCAGCTTAGGGACTGGGGAGCAGTTCTTC.

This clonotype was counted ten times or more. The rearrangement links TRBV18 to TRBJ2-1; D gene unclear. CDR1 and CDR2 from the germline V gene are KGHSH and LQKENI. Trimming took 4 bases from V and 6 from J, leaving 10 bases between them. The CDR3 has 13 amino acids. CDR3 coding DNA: TGTGCCAGCTCACGGAACGACGGCAATGAGCAGTTCTTC. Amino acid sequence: CASSRNDGNEQFF.

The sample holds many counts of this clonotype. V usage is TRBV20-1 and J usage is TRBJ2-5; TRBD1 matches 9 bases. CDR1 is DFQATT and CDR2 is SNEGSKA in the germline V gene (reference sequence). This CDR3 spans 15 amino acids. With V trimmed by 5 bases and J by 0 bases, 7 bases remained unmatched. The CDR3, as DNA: TGCAGTGCTCCAAGACAGGGGGTTTACCAAGAGACCCAGTACTTC. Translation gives CSAPRQGVYQETQYF.

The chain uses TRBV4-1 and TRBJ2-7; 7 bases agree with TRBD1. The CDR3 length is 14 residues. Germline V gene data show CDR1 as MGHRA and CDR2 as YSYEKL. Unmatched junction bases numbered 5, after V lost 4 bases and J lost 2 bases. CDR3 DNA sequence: TGCGCCAGCAGCCCTAGGGGACAGCCCTACGAGCAGTACTTC. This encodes CASSPRGQPYEQYF.

CDR3 loop: CASRQGGGQGSPWGANVLTF. The DNA of the CDR3 is TGTGCCAGCAGGCAAGGTGGGGGACAGGGGTCCCCGTGGGGGGCCAACGTCCTGACTTTC. The rearrangement links TRBV12-3 or TRBV12-4 to TRBJ2-6, with 10 nucleotides matching TRBD1. The CDR3 runs 20 residues. The V and J ends lost 6 bases and 4 bases, in that order; junction bases with no gene match: 18.

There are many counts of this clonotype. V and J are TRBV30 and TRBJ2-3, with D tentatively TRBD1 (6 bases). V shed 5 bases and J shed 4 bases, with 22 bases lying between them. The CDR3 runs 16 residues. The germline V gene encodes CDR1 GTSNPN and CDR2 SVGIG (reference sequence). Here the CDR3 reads CAWGNREINGADTQYF. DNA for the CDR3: TGTGCCTGGGGGAACAGGGAAATCAACGGTGCAGATACGCAGTATTTT.

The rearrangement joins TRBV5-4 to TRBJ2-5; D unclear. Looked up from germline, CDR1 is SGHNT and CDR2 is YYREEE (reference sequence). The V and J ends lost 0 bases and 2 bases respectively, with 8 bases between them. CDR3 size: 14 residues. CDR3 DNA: TGTGCCAGCAGCTTGGGGGCTACACAAGAGACCCAGTACTTC. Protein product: CASSLGATQETQYF.

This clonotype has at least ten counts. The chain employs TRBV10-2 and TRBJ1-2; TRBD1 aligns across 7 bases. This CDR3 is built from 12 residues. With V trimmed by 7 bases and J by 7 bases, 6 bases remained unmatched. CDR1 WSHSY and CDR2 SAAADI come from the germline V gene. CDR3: CASTVDRVGYTF. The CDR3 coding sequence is TGCGCCAGCACCGTCGACAGGGTTGGCTACACCTTC.

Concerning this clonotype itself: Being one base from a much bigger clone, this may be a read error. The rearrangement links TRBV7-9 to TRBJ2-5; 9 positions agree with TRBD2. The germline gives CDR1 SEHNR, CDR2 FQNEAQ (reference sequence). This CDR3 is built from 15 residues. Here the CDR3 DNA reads TGTGCCAGCAGCTTAGCAGCTAGCGGGAAAGAGAGCCAGTACTTC. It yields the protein CASSLAASGKESQYF. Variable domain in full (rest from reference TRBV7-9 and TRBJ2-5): DTGVSQNPRHKITKRGQNVTFRCDPISEHNRLYWYRQTLGQGPEFLTYFQNEAQLEKSRLLSDRFSAERPKGSFSTLEIQRTEQGDSAMYLCASSLAASGKESQYFGPGTRLLVL.

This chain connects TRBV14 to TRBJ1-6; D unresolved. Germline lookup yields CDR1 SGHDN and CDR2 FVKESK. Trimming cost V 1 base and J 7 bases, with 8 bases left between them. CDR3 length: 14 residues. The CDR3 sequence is CASSQATGNSPLHF. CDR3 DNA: TGTGCCAGCAGCCAAGCGACGGGCAATTCACCCCTCCACTTT. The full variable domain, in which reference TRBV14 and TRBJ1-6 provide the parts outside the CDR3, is EAGVTQFPSHSVIEKGQTVTLRCDPISGHDNLYWYRRVMGKEIKFLLHFVKESKQDESGMPNNRFLAERTGGTYSTLKVQPAELEDSGVYFCASSQATGNSPLHFGNGTRLTVT.

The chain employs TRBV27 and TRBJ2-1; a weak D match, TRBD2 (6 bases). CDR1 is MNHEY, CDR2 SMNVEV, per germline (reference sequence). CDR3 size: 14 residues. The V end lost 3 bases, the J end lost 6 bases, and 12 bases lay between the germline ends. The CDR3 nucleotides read TGTGCCAGCAGTTTGGATTTGGGGGGCAATGAGCAGTTCTTC. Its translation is CASSLDLGGNEQFF.

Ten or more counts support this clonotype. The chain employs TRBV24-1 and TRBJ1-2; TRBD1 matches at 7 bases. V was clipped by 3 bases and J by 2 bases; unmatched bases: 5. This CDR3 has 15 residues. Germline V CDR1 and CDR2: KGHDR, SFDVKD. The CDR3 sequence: CATSDATGTNYGYTF. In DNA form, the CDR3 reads TGTGCCACCAGTGATGCGACAGGGACGAACTATGGCTACACCTTC.

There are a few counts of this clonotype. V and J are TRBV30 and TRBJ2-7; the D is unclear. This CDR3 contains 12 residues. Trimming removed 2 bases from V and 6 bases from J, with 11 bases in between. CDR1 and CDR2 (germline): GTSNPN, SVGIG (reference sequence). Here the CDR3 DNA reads TGTGCCTGGAGTCCCCTCCCCTGCGAGCAGTACTTC. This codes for CAWSPLPCEQYF.

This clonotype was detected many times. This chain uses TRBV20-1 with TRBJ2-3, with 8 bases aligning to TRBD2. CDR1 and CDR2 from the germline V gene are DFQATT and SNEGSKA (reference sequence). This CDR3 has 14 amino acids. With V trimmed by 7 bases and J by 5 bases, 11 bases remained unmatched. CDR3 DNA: TGCAGTGTGGATCCTGCGGGAGGAGTAGATACGCAGTATTTT. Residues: CSVDPAGGVDTQYF.

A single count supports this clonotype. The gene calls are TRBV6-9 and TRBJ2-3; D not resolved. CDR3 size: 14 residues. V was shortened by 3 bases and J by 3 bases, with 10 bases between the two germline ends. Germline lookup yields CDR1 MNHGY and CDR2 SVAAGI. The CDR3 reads CASSYPAKTDTQYF. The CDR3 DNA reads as TGTGCCAGCAGTTACCCCGCCAAAACAGATACGCAGTATTTT.

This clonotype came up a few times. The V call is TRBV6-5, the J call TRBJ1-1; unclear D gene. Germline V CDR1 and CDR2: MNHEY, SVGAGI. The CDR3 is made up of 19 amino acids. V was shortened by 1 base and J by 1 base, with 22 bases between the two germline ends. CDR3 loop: CASSYWYLKVRFPNTEAFF. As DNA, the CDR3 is TGTGCCAGCAGTTACTGGTACCTGAAAGTTCGGTTCCCGAACACTGAAGCTTTCTTT.

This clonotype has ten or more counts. The CDR3 DNA sequence: TGTGCCAGCAGCTCCGACACGGGGATAGGGGACGCTTTCTTT. Protein product: CASSSDTGIGDAFF. The chain links TRBV5-6 to TRBJ1-1, with D perhaps matching TRBD1 (5 bases). From germline, CDR1 is SGHDT and CDR2 YYEEEE. V was trimmed by 3 bases and J by 11 bases, leaving 20 bases between them. The CDR3 totals 14 residues.

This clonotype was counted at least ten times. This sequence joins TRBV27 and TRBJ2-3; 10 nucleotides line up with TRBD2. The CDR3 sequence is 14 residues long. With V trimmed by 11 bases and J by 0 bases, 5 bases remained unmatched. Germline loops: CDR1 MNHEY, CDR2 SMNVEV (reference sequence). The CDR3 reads CAGLAGASTDTQYF. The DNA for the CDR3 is TGTGCCGGTCTAGCGGGAGCCAGCACAGATACGCAGTATTTT.

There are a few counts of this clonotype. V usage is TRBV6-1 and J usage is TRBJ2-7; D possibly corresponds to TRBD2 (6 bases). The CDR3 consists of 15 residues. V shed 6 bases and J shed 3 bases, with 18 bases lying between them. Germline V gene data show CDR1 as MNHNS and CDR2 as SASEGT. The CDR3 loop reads CASSTGTGLRYEQYF. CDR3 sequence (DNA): TGTGCCAGCAGCACCGGGACGGGACTTCGCTACGAGCAGTACTTC.

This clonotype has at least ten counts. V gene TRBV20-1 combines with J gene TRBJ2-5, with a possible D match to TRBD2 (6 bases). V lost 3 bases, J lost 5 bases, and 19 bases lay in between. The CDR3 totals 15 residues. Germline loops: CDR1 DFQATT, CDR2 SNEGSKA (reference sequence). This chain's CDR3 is CSASLGGRSVETQYF. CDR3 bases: TGCAGTGCTAGTCTTGGAGGGAGATCCGTTGAGACCCAGTACTTC.

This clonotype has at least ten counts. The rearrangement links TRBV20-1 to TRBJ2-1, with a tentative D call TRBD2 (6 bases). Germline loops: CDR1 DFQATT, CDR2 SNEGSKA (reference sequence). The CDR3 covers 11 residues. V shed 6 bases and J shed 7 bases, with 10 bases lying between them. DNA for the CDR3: TGCAGTGCCAGGAGGGTGAATGAGCAGTTCTTC. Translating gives CSARRVNEQFF.

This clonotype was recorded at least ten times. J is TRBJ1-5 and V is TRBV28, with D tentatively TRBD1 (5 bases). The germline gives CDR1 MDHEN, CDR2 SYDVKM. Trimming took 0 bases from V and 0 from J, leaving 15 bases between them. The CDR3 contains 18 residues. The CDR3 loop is CASSLWTGRLYSNQPQHF. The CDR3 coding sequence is TGTGCCAGCAGTTTATGGACGGGACGCCTGTATAGCAATCAGCCCCAGCATTTT.

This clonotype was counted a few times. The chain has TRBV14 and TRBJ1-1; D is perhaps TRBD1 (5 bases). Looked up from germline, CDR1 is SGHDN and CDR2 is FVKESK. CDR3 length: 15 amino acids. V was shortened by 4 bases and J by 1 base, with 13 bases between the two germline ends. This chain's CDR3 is CASSPHSRANTEAFF. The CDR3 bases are TGTGCCAGCAGCCCCCACAGCAGGGCGAACACTGAAGCTTTCTTT.

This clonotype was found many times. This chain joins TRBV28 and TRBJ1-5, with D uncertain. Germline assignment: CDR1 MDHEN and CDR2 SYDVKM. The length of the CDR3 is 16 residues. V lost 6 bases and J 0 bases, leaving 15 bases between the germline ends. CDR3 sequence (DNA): TGTGCCAGCAGCCCAATTAATAGGAATAGCAATCAGCCCCAGCATTTT. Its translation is CASSPINRNSNQPQHF.

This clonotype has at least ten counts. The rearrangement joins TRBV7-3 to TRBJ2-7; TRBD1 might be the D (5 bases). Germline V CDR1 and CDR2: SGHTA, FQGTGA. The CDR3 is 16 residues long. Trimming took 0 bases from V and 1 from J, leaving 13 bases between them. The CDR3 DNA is TGTGCCAGCAGCTTAACCGGCAGGGTTGGATCCTACGAGCAGTACTTC. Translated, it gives CASSLTGRVGSYEQYF.